These 18 T cell receptor beta chains came from one sample sequenced in a study of cytomegalovirus exposure and HLA in healthy donors. TCRdb keeps only in-frame clones here, not all; method: immunoSEQ multiplex PCR. The data show a few hundred thousand clones, more than 75% seen once. Sequencing was performed on PBMCs. The receptors come from a man in his late teens or twenties in good health and CMV-seropositive.

This clone was found once. The chain combines TRBV5-1 with TRBJ1-1, with 7 bases that match TRBD1. This CDR3 has 12 residues. Germline V CDR1 and CDR2: SGHRS, YFSETQ. The V segment lost 7 bases and the J segment 1 base; nucleotides outside the gene matches: 1. CDR3 nucleotide sequence: TGCGCCAGCCGGACAGGGAACACTGAAGCTTTCTTT. Translated: CASRTGNTEAFF. Based on the CDR3 plus reference TRBV5-1 and TRBJ1-1, the full variable domain is KAGVTQTPRYLIKTRGQQVTLSCSPISGHRSVSWYQQTPGQGLQFLFEYFSETQRNKGNFPGRFSGRQFSNSRSEMNVSTLELGDSALYLCASRTGNTEAFFGQGTRLTVV.

V usage is TRBV28 and J usage is TRBJ2-7; tentatively, D is TRBD1 (5 bases). V dropped 10 bases and J dropped 4 bases, with 11 bases sitting between them. Germline assignment: CDR1 MDHEN and CDR2 SYDVKM. The CDR3 is 11 amino acids. CDR3 residues: CATIGVYEQYF. The CDR3 DNA follows: TGTGCCACCATAGGGGTATACGAGCAGTACTTC.

The chain joins TRBV30 to TRBJ2-3; 12 bases line up with TRBD2. V was clipped by 2 bases and J by 3 bases; unmatched bases: 3. This CDR3 contains 15 residues. Germline-derived CDR1 and CDR2 are GTSNPN and SVGIG (reference sequence). Here the CDR3 DNA reads TGTGCCTGGAGTCTAGCGGGAGGGAGGACAGATACGCAGTATTTT. As protein: CAWSLAGGRTDTQYF.

The V gene is TRBV5-4, the J gene TRBJ1-1, with D hard to call. CDR3 length: 12 residues. The germline V and J ends were trimmed by 0 bases and 5 bases, with 5 bases remaining between them. CDR1 and CDR2 from the germline V gene are SGHNT and YYREEE (reference sequence). The CDR3 bases are TGTGCCAGCAGCTTGGACAAGACTGAAGCTTTCTTT. Its protein product is CASSLDKTEAFF. Complete variable domain (other parts from reference TRBV5-4 and TRBJ1-1): ETGVTQSPTHLIKTRGQQVTLRCSSQSGHNTVSWYQQALGQGPQFIFQYYREEENGRGNFPPRFSGLQFPNYSSELNVNALELDDSALYLCASSLDKTEAFFGQGTRLTVV.

This chain joins TRBV9 and TRBJ1-2; 9 bases agree with TRBD1. There are 15 residues in the CDR3. Germline V CDR1 and CDR2: SGDLS, YYNGEE. V shed 0 bases and J 3 bases; nucleotides not matched to a gene: 3. CDR3 protein: CASSVVGQGDYGYTF. CDR3 DNA sequence: TGTGCCAGCAGCGTAGTGGGACAGGGCGACTATGGCTACACCTTC.

J is TRBJ1-2 and V is TRBV7-2; unclear D gene. The CDR3 runs 16 residues. CDR1 is SGHTA, CDR2 FQGNSA, per germline. The V gene lost 1 base and the J gene lost 5 bases, with 17 bases spanning the gap. CDR3 nucleotides: TGTGCCAGCAGCTTAGTGTCAGTCCCGACTTCTTATGGCTACACCTTC. It specifies CASSLVSVPTSYGYTF.

The chain recombines TRBV20-1 with TRBJ1-1; D is unclear. Germline assignment: CDR1 DFQATT and CDR2 SNEGSKA (reference sequence). Trimming stripped 3 bases from V and 8 bases from J, with 7 bases between. The CDR3 runs 10 residues. The CDR3 is CSARGLEAFF. The CDR3 DNA is TGCAGTGCTAGGGGCCTCGAAGCTTTCTTT.

This rearrangement joins TRBV7-6 to TRBJ1-5; D possibly corresponds to TRBD1 (6 bases). The CDR3 is 13 residues long. Germline lookup yields CDR1 SGHVS and CDR2 FNYEAQ. Trimming shortened V by 2 bases and J by 5 bases, and 7 bases separated the two germline ends. The CDR3, as DNA: TGTGCCAGCAGCTTAAACAGGGATCAGCCCCAGCATTTT. Protein: CASSLNRDQPQHF. The variable domain in full, with the rest retrieved from reference TRBV7-6 and TRBJ1-5, is GAGVSQSPRYKVTKRGQDVALRCDPISGHVSLYWYRQALGQGPEFLTYFNYEAQQDKSGLPNDRFSAERPEGSISTLTIQRTEQRDSAMYRCASSLNRDQPQHFGDGTRLSIL.

The chain recombines TRBV6-1 with TRBJ1-5; D may be TRBD1 (6 bases). The CDR3 length is 14 residues. Germline assignment: CDR1 MNHNS and CDR2 SASEGT. The V end was cut by 2 bases, the J end by 7 bases, with 12 bases between. For the CDR3, the DNA is TGTGCCAGCAGTGAACAGCAGGGGCGACAGCCCCAGCATTTT. This sequence encodes CASSEQQGRQPQHF.

The CDR3 here is CAISETGDGYTF. The CDR3 nucleotides read TGTGCCATCAGTGAGACAGGGGATGGCTACACCTTC. This chain links TRBV10-3 with TRBJ1-2; TRBD1 matches 7 bases. The CDR3 is 12 amino acids. Germline V CDR1 and CDR2: ENHRY, SYGVKD. The trim removed 2 bases at V and 6 bases at J, leaving 0 bases unmatched.

The chain is built from TRBV7-2 and TRBJ2-1, with unresolved D. The germline gives CDR1 SGHTA, CDR2 FQGNSA. Trimming removed 4 bases from V and 0 bases from J, with 4 bases in between. This CDR3 region has 13 residues. CDR3 in amino acids: CASSSSSYNEQFF. The CDR3 coding sequence is TGTGCCAGCAGCTCAAGCTCCTACAATGAGCAGTTCTTC. The variable domain in full, with the rest retrieved from reference TRBV7-2 and TRBJ2-1, is GAGVSQSPSNKVTEKGKDVELRCDPISGHTALYWYRQSLGQGLEFLIYFQGNSAPDKSGLPSDRFSAERTGGSVSTLTIQRTQQEDSAVYLCASSSSSYNEQFFGPGTRLTVL.

The chain uses TRBV7-2 and TRBJ2-1, with 9 bases matching TRBD2. Trimming cost V 6 bases and J 2 bases; bases outside gene matches: 5. Germline CDR1 is SGHTA and CDR2 is FQGNSA. The CDR3 runs to 15 residues. CDR3: CASRKTSGTYNEQFF. The CDR3 DNA reads as TGTGCCAGCAGGAAGACTAGCGGCACCTACAATGAGCAGTTCTTC.

The V gene is TRBV16, the J gene TRBJ1-2; D ambiguous. The CDR3 length is 14 residues. Per the germline V gene, CDR1 is KGHSY and CDR2 is FQNENV. Trimming stripped 0 bases from V and 4 bases from J, with 9 bases between. CDR3 DNA: TGTGCCAGCAGCCAATCCAACCTTCTCTATGGCTACACCTTC. The encoded protein is CASSQSNLLYGYTF.

The chain joins TRBV29-1 to TRBJ2-7, with a possible D match to TRBD1 (6 bases). With 4 bases removed from V and 6 bases from J, the gap between germline ends came to 22 bases. Per the germline V gene, CDR1 is SQVTM and CDR2 is ANQGSEA. The CDR3 has 15 amino acids. The CDR3 nucleotides are TGCAGCGTTGCGACAGGCGGCTTGCCTCTAGGCGAGCAGTACTTC. This translates into CSVATGGLPLGEQYF.

This CDR3 reads CASSLGTGVGYTF. The CDR3 DNA reads TGTGCCAGCAGCTTAGGGACAGGGGTCGGCTACACCTTC. The gene calls are TRBV7-8 and TRBJ1-2; 9 bases map to TRBD1. The ends lost 1 base at V and 8 bases at J; junction bases unmatched: 2. The CDR3 length is 13 residues. CDR1 SGHVS and CDR2 FQNEAQ come from the germline V gene. Looking up the rest from reference TRBV7-8 and TRBJ1-2 gives the full variable domain: GAGVSQSPRYKVAKRGQDVALRCDPISGHVSLFWYQQALGQGPEFLTYFQNEAQLDKSGLPSDRFFAERPEGSVSTLKIQRTQQEDSAVYLCASSLGTGVGYTFGSGTRLTVV.

This clone was found once. The chain uses TRBV29-1 and TRBJ2-7; tentative D call: TRBD1 (6 bases). V lost 6 bases, J lost 5 bases, and 17 bases lay in between. CDR1 SQVTM and CDR2 ANQGSEA come from the germline V gene. The CDR3 contains 13 residues. The CDR3 DNA sequence: TGCAGCGTGGCTTGGACAGTTTCCCACGAGCAGTACTTC. Encoded protein: CSVAWTVSHEQYF.

The chain uses TRBV30 and TRBJ2-1; D might be TRBD1 or TRBD2, each matching 5 bases. This CDR3 spans 14 amino acids. Germline lookup yields CDR1 GTSNPN and CDR2 SVGIG (reference sequence). The V gene lost 3 bases and the J gene lost 7 bases, with 16 bases spanning the gap. CDR3 nucleotides: TGTGCCTGGAGCCTAGGACACAGGACTAATGAGCAGTTCTTC. This encodes CAWSLGHRTNEQFF.

The chain employs TRBV21-1 and TRBJ1-5; the D call of TRBD1 is as the table states it, not checked on the DNA. TRBV21-1 is a pseudogene. The CDR3 consists of 16 residues. CDR3 in DNA: TGTGCCAGCAGCAGAACCACCCGGGACAGTCATCAGCCCCAGCATTTT. This codes for CASSRTTRDSHQPQHF.